A single T cell receptor beta chain is shown here with its context. As handled by the study authors: Reference gene primer amplification gave estimated nucleated cell counts. TCRdb's copy holds only in-frame clones and misses some; the assay was immunoSEQ multiplex PCR. V and J calls plus clone size are reproduced from that table; the DNA served to infer D and trimming. Among about 68,000 clones listed, approximately 88% were seen once. CDR3 size: 14 residues. Trimming took off 4 bases at V and 4 bases at J, with 11 bases between the two ends. Germline V CDR1 and CDR2: SGHKS, YYEKEE (reference sequence). The entry originates in a study of blood T cell repertoires in COVID-19. Turning to the study itself: The United States, Italy and Spain provided the acute and convalescent COVID-19 samples. T cells, B-cell-depleted T cells, or PBMCs supplied cDNA or gDNA.

The chain combines TRBV5-5 with TRBJ2-2; weak D call: TRBD1 (6 bases). This receptor was identified in a human donor in a cohort sampled during active COVID-19. Material for sequencing was peripheral blood. The CDR3 loop is CASSPGQSTGELFF. Written as DNA, the CDR3 is TGTGCCAGCAGCCCTGGACAGTCCACCGGGGAGCTGTTTTTT.